This TCR beta chain was obtained from a study of identifying expanded T cells in peripheral blood. Overall study findings and caveats: Technical replicates showed around 1.2 changed clones; around 2 weeks 15 to 20; four weeks 19. Variance in clone template counts between roughly two-week samples significantly increased with total template count across all healthy donors.

Healthy donors had no documented immune events, such as infections, while sampled. Some clones are missing from TCRdb's copy, which holds only in-frame ones; the method was immunoSEQ multiplex PCR. Of 100,000 to 110,000 clones in the sample, over 70% were seen once. The germline V gene has CDR1 MNHNY and CDR2 SVGAGI (reference sequence). The CDR3 spans 14 residues. Trimming cost V 6 bases and J 3 bases, with 14 bases left between them. Comment on this clone: As yet, its antigen is unknown.

The sequenced sample was blood. This chain uses TRBV6-6 with TRBJ1-1, with TRBD1 as a possible D gene (5 bases). The TCR comes from a person aged 18 to 70 in good health. CDR3: CASSLAARDTEAFF. In nucleotides, the CDR3 is TGTGCCAGCAGCCTCGCCGCCAGGGACACTGAAGCTTTCTTT.